This record concerns one T cell receptor beta chain sequence. This entry comes from a study of control samples from healthy donors and cancer patients. The germline gives CDR1 LGHDT, CDR2 YNNKEL (reference sequence). V lost 0 bases, J lost 4 bases, and 12 bases lay in between. The CDR3 runs to 15 residues. Using immunoSEQ multiplex PCR, the repertoire was profiled, and TCRdb retains in-frame clones only, with some absent. The data hold 400,000 to 500,000 clones, with roughly 90% observed a single time. The specimen was PBMCs. The V call is TRBV3-1 (or the pseudogene TRBV3-2), the J call TRBJ2-5; no firm D call. The clonotype was recovered from a man in his forties with head and neck cancer. CDR3: CASSQEPRSIETQYF. CDR3 sequence (DNA): TGTGCCAGCAGCCAAGAACCCCGGAGTATAGAGACCCAGTACTTC.